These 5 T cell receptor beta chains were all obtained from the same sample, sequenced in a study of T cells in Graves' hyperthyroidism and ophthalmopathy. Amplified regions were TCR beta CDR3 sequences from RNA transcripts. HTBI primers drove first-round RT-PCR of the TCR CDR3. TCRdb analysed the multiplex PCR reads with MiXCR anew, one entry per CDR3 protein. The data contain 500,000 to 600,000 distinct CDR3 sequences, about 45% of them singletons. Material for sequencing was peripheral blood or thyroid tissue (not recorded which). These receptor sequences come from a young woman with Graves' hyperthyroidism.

The CDR3 protein is CASSFYASADTQYF. The CDR3 DNA reads as TGTGCCAGCAGCTTTTACGCCTCCGCGGATACGCAGTATTTT. The chain is built from TRBV7-8 and TRBJ2-3; D ambiguous. Per the germline V gene, CDR1 is SGHVS and CDR2 is FQNEAQ. The CDR3 contains 14 residues. V was trimmed by 3 bases and J by 6 bases, leaving 13 bases between them.

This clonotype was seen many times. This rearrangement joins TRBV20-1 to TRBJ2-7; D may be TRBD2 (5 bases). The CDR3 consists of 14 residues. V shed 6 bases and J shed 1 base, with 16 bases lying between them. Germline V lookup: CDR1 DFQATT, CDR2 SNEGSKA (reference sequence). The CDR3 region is CSATLASGSYEQYF. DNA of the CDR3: TGCAGTGCCACCCTGGCGTCGGGATCCTACGAGCAGTACTTC.

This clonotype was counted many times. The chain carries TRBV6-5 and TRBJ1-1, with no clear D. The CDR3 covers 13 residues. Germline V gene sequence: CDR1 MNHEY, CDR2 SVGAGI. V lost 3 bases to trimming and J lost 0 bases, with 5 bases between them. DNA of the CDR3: TGTGCCAGCAGTTATGTAGTGAACACTGAAGCTTTCTTT. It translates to CASSYVVNTEAFF.

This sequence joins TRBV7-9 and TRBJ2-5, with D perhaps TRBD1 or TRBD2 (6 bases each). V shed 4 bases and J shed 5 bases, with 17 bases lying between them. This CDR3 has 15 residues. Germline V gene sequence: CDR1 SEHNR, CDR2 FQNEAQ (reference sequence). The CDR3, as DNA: TGTGCCAGCAGCTCCGTAGGGGGGAGACGGGAGACCCAGTACTTC. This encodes CASSSVGGRRETQYF.

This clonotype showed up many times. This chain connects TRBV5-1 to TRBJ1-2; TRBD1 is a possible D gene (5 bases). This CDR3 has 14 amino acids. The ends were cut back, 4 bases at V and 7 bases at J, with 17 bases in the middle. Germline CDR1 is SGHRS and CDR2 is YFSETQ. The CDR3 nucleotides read TGCGCCAGCAGCCCGGGACCGGGACGGGGTGGCTACACCTTC. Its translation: CASSPGPGRGGYTF.